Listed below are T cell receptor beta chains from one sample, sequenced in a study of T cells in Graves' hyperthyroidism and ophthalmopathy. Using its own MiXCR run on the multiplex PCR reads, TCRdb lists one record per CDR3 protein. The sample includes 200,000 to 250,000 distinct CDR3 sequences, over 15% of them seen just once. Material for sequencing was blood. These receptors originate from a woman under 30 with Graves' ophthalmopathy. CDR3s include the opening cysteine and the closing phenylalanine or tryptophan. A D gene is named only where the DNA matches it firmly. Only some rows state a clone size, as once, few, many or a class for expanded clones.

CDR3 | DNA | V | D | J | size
CASRTRDRVGYGQYF | TGTGCCAGCAGAACAAGGGACAGGGTAGGCTACGGGCAGTACTTC | TRBV6-1 | TRBD1 | TRBJ2-7 | many
CASSKPGRLETNTIYF | TGTGCCAGTAGCAAGCCGGGACGGTTGGAAACGAACACCATATATTTT | TRBV19 | - | TRBJ1-3 | -
CASSPIIGQGTDTQYF | TGTGCCAGCAGTCCCATCATCGGACAGGGAACAGATACGCAGTATTTT | TRBV25-1 | TRBD1 | TRBJ2-3 | few
CASSQVTSGNQFF | TGTGCCAGCAGCCAAGTGACTAGCGGGAACCAGTTCTTC | TRBV3-1 | TRBD2 | TRBJ2-1 | -
CASSGTGGRYNEQFF | TGTGCCAGCAGTGGTACAGGGGGGCGATACAATGAGCAGTTCTTC | TRBV28 | TRBD1 | TRBJ2-1 | many
CASRDRAYNEQFF | TGTGCCAGTAGGGACAGGGCCTACAATGAGCAGTTCTTC | TRBV19 | TRBD1 | TRBJ2-1 | -
CASSLISGADTQYF | TGTGCCAGCAGTTTAATCTCTGGCGCAGATACGCAGTATTTT | TRBV27 | - | TRBJ2-3 | many
CASRPPGLETQYF | TGCGCCAGCCGGCCCCCAGGGCTGGAGACCCAGTACTTC | TRBV5-1 | - | TRBJ2-5 | many
CASMGGGNYGYTF | TGTGCCAGCATGGGAGGCGGGAACTATGGCTACACCTTC | TRBV6-1 | - | TRBJ1-2 | many
CASSLTPAEVTNIQYF | TGTGCCAGCAGCCTCACGCCCGCTGAGGTCACAAACATTCAGTACTTC | TRBV5-4 | - | TRBJ2-4 | once
CASSPGTRGLYGNQPQHF | TGTGCCAGCAGCCCCGGGACAAGGGGACTATACGGCAATCAGCCCCAGCATTTT | TRBV6-1 | - | TRBJ1-5 | many
CASSQIGTTDYEQYF | TGTGCCAGCAGCCAAATCGGGACTACTGACTACGAGCAGTACTTC | TRBV3-1 | TRBD2 | TRBJ2-7 | once
CASSFPGSITEAFF | TGTGCCAGCAGTTTTCCCGGTAGTATCACTGAAGCTTTCTTT | TRBV12-3/TRBV12-4 | - | TRBJ1-1 | many
CASSRLAGAYEQYF | TGTGCCAGCAGCCGACTAGCGGGAGCATACGAGCAGTACTTC | TRBV3-1 | TRBD2 | TRBJ2-7 | -
CASSPTGVYNEQFF | TGTGCCAGCAGCCCGACAGGGGTATACAATGAGCAGTTCTTC | TRBV11-3 | TRBD1 | TRBJ2-1 | -
CSARADTINQPQHF | TGCAGTGCTAGAGCGGACACGATCAATCAGCCCCAGCATTTT | TRBV20-1 | - | TRBJ1-5 | few
CASSELSSYEQYF | TGTGCCAGCAGTGAGCTAAGCTCCTACGAGCAGTACTTC | TRBV2 | - | TRBJ2-7 | -
CASTQGVGSGSYNEQFF | TGTGCCAGCACCCAAGGGGTGGGGTCCGGCTCCTACAATGAGCAGTTCTTC | TRBV11-2 | - | TRBJ2-1 | many
CASSQAIEIPRNDGYTF | TGTGCCAGCTCGCAGGCCATCGAGATCCCGAGGAACGATGGCTACACCTTC | TRBV18 | - | TRBJ1-2 | many
CASSQRAGGGELFF | TGTGCCAGCAGTCAACGGGCGGGGGGCGGGGAGCTGTTTTTT | TRBV6-2/TRBV6-3 | TRBD2 | TRBJ2-2 | -
CASSFFGANVLTF | TGTGCCAGCAGCTTTTTTGGGGCCAACGTCCTGACTTTC | TRBV11-1 | - | TRBJ2-6 | many
CASSSQGGRYGYTF | TGTGCCAGCAGTTCACAAGGGGGTCGGTATGGCTACACCTTC | TRBV12-3/TRBV12-4 | - | TRBJ1-2 | many
CASGPHYLQGAETEAFF | TGTGCTAGTGGTCCGCATTACCTACAGGGGGCGGAAACTGAAGCTTTCTTT | TRBV12-5 | TRBD1 | TRBJ1-1 | many
CASSADRGRNNEQFF | TGTGCCAGCAGCGCGGACAGGGGGCGCAACAATGAGCAGTTCTTC | TRBV9 | TRBD1 | TRBJ2-1 | many
CSARLKDTPYNEQFF | TGCAGTGCCCGTTTGAAAGACACTCCCTACAATGAGCAGTTCTTC | TRBV20-1 | - | TRBJ2-1 | many
CASSLGGGPLNEQFF | TGTGCCAGCAGCTTGGGCGGGGGACCTTTGAATGAGCAGTTCTTC | TRBV7-2 | TRBD2 | TRBJ2-1 | -
CASSQTRGRALGSYEQYF | TGTGCCAGCAGCCAGACTAGGGGGAGGGCCCTTGGGTCCTACGAGCAGTACTTC | TRBV6-2/TRBV6-3 | - | TRBJ2-7 | -
CASSTLTGGATEAFF | TGTGCCAGTAGTACGCTAACAGGGGGCGCGACTGAAGCTTTCTTT | TRBV19 | TRBD1 | TRBJ1-1 | many
CSANRPRKDGQEQYF | TGCAGTGCCAACCGCCCCAGGAAAGACGGACAGGAGCAGTACTTC | TRBV20-1 | - | TRBJ2-7 | many
CATSSHFSGNQPQHF | TGTGCCACCAGCAGCCACTTTTCGGGGAATCAGCCCCAGCATTTT | TRBV15 | - | TRBJ1-5 | many
CASSLGVTRGSDEQYF | TGCGCCAGCAGCTTGGGCGTGACTCGGGGGAGCGACGAGCAGTACTTC | TRBV5-1 | - | TRBJ2-7 | many
CSAFLGPEAFF | TGCAGTGCTTTTCTGGGCCCTGAAGCTTTCTTT | TRBV20-1 | - | TRBJ1-1 | many
CASSEISGGAHEQYF | TGTGCCAGCAGTGAAATTAGCGGGGGGGCCCACGAGCAGTACTTC | TRBV6-1 | TRBD2 | TRBJ2-7 | many
CASSGGGGADTQYF | TGTGCCAGCAGCGGAGGCGGGGGGGCCGATACGCAGTATTTT | TRBV9 | TRBD2 | TRBJ2-3 | many
CATSRGALAGAGDGNEQFF | TGTGCCACCAGCAGAGGGGCGCTAGCGGGGGCGGGAGATGGGAATGAGCAGTTCTTC | TRBV15 | TRBD2 | TRBJ2-1 | -
CASRLAGGPGEQYF | TGTGCCAGCAGACTAGCGGGAGGGCCGGGAGAGCAGTACTTC | TRBV12-3/TRBV12-4 | TRBD2 | TRBJ2-7 | many
CASSSGQGSGEQYF | TGTGCCAGCAGCTCCGGACAGGGATCAGGCGAGCAGTACTTC | TRBV7-9 | TRBD1 | TRBJ2-7 | many
CASSSGRGRGNSNQPQHF | TGTGCCAGCAGTTCTGGCAGGGGTCGCGGGAATAGCAATCAGCCCCAGCATTTT | TRBV2 | - | TRBJ1-5 | many
CSARDSPSLAGAIKTYEQYF | TGCAGTGCTAGAGATAGTCCCAGTCTAGCGGGAGCTATAAAAACCTACGAGCAGTACTTC | TRBV20-1 | TRBD2 | TRBJ2-7 | many
CASRAGGAARTEAFF | TGTGCCAGCAGGGCGGGGGGAGCAGCGAGGACTGAAGCTTTCTTT | TRBV3-1 | - | TRBJ1-1 | many
CAWRGGGRYEQYF | TGTGCCTGGAGGGGGGGGGGGAGATACGAGCAGTACTTC | TRBV30 | TRBD2 | TRBJ2-7 | -
CSGTRAGRTEAFF | TGCAGTGGTACAAGGGCAGGGAGGACAGAAGCTTTCTTT | TRBV20-1 | - | TRBJ1-1 | many
CASSQVLLKNTGELFF | TGTGCCAGCAGCCAAGTCTTACTCAAGAACACCGGGGAGCTGTTTTTT | TRBV3-1 | - | TRBJ2-2 | many
CASSFPAVNTEAFF | TGTGCCAGCAGCTTCCCCGCAGTGAACACTGAAGCTTTCTTT | TRBV5-6 | - | TRBJ1-1 | many
CASSLRQGAITTGELFF | TGTGCCAGCAGTTTAAGACAGGGGGCCATAACCACCGGGGAGCTGTTTTTT | TRBV28 | TRBD1 | TRBJ2-2 | few
CASSVVGQGPDTQYF | TGTGCCAGCAGCGTAGTAGGACAGGGTCCAGATACGCAGTATTTT | TRBV9 | TRBD1 | TRBJ2-3 | many
CASSFFYRGQYNEQFF | TGTGCCAGCAGTTTTTTTTATCGGGGTCAATACAATGAGCAGTTCTTC | TRBV27 | - | TRBJ2-1 | many
CASRSVTGGTEAFF | TGTGCCAGCAGATCCGTAACAGGGGGAACTGAAGCTTTCTTT | TRBV11-2 | TRBD1 | TRBJ1-1 | many
CASSLVPQTVNGYTF | TGTGCCAGCAGCTTAGTCCCGCAAACTGTTAATGGCTACACCTTC | TRBV11-2 | - | TRBJ1-2 | many
CASSPQGANNEQFF | TGTGCCAGCAGCCCCCAGGGGGCCAACAATGAGCAGTTCTTC | TRBV7-6 | TRBD1 | TRBJ2-1 | many
CAWSGIEGGGTDTQYF | TGTGCCTGGAGTGGAATTGAGGGGGGGGGCACAGATACGCAGTATTTT | TRBV30 | - | TRBJ2-3 | many
CASSRQELEANYGYTF | TGTGCCAGCTCACGACAGGAGCTGGAAGCTAACTATGGCTACACCTTC | TRBV18 | - | TRBJ1-2 | many
CASSSGLAGGRAKNIQYF | TGTGCCAGCAGTTCGGGACTAGCGGGAGGCCGAGCCAAAAACATTCAGTACTTC | TRBV12-3/TRBV12-4 | TRBD2 | TRBJ2-4 | -
CASSQGDGADTQYF | TGCGCCAGCAGCCAAGGTGATGGGGCAGATACGCAGTATTTT | TRBV4-3 | - | TRBJ2-3 | many
CASRRDTYNSPLHF | TGTGCCAGCAGGCGGGACACCTATAATTCACCCCTCCACTTT | TRBV12-3/TRBV12-4 | - | TRBJ1-6 | many
CAISEEGTGAYEQYF | TGTGCCATCAGTGAGGAGGGGACAGGTGCCTACGAGCAGTACTTC | TRBV10-3 | TRBD1 | TRBJ2-7 | many
CSAPASGGWNEQFF | TGCAGTGCCCCTGCGAGCGGGGGTTGGAATGAGCAGTTCTTC | TRBV20-1 | TRBD2 | TRBJ2-1 | many
CASSPPTENTEAFF | TGTGCCAGCAGCCCCCCTACAGAAAACACTGAAGCTTTCTTT | TRBV6-1 | - | TRBJ1-1 | many
CASSEQTGSTGELFF | TGTGCCAGCAGTGAACAGACAGGGAGCACCGGGGAGCTGTTTTTT | TRBV2 | TRBD1 | TRBJ2-2 | many